Here is one T cell receptor beta chain with its context. Its matching antigen is unknown. This entry belongs to a study of beta chain features in type 1 diabetes. Study-level findings and limits: Naive, central memory and regulatory TCRB repertoires appeared more similar among patients than healthy donors. All four CD4+ subsets of Type 1 diabetes patients contained TCRB CDR3s that were moderately but significantly shorter.

Investigators reverse transcribed all isolated RNA, so they sequenced expressed TCRB transcripts. This table comes from immunoSEQ multiplex PCR, and its TCRdb copy is limited to in-frame clones, with some not included. The sample comprises some 120,000 clones, around 16% of which are singletons, and roughly 2.6% rests with the top ten. The authors obtained over 98% purity in all sorted populations. This sequence originates from a man aged 18 to 29 with type 1 diabetes. Sequenced input: central memory CD4+ T cells from blood.

CDR3 bases: TGCGCCAGCAGCCAAGTTTTCGGGGCCACTTGGGGCTACACCTTC. It translates to CASSQVFGATWGYTF. The rearrangement uses TRBV4-3 and TRBJ1-2; D may be TRBD1 (5 bases). The CDR3 spans 15 residues. Trimming stripped 1 base from V and 8 bases from J, with 17 bases between. CDR1 LGHNA and CDR2 YSLEER come from the germline V gene.